The next 15 T cell receptor beta chains were all read from a single sample in a study of T-cell memory formation after mild COVID-19. TCRdb fed the 5' RACE reads into MiXCR, producing one record per CDR3 protein. Counted here are roughly 280,000 distinct CDR3 sequences, roughly 15% occurring once; the ten biggest clones make up more than 20%. Sequenced input: PBMCs or a T cell subset sorted from them (not recorded which). All receptors derive from a man between 18 and 35 years old who had mild COVID-19 (a few samples of this study predate the infection). Cell type and time point are not known.

CDR3 nucleotide sequence: TGTGCCAGCAGCTTAGCTACCTCGGGACAGGGGCCTGAAGCTTTCTTT. Translating it yields CASSLATSGQGPEAFF. The chain couples TRBV7-9 to TRBJ1-1; 10 nucleotides line up with TRBD1. CDR1 SEHNR and CDR2 FQNEAQ come from the germline V gene (reference sequence). The CDR3 loop spans 16 amino acids. V lost 0 bases and J lost 6; bases outside the gene matches: 7.

This chain joins TRBV30 and TRBJ2-1, with D perhaps given as TRBD1 or TRBD2 (5 bases each). The germline V gene has CDR1 GTSNPN and CDR2 SVGIG (reference sequence). V was trimmed by 5 bases and J by 4 bases, leaving 15 bases between them. This CDR3 has 14 amino acids. The CDR3 sequence: CAWGEGTVYNEQFF. The DNA of the CDR3 is TGTGCCTGGGGAGAGGGGACGGTATACAATGAGCAGTTCTTC. Full variable domain (missing parts from reference TRBV30 and TRBJ2-1): SQTIHQWPATLVQPVGSPLSLECTVEGTSNPNLYWYRQAAGRGLQLLFYSVGIGQISSEVPQNLSASRPQDRQFILSSKKLLLSDSGFYLCAWGEGTVYNEQFFGPGTRLTVL.

This chain uses TRBV20-1 with TRBJ1-6; a weak D match, TRBD1 (5 bases). V was cut by 4 bases and J by 11 bases, with 12 bases left in between. This CDR3 is built from 12 residues. Germline lookup yields CDR1 DFQATT and CDR2 SNEGSKA (reference sequence). The DNA for the CDR3 is TGCAGTGCTACTAAGGGGAGAACACCCCTCCACTTT. Encoded protein: CSATKGRTPLHF.

This clonotype turned up a few times. The V and J genes are TRBV7-9 and TRBJ2-2; 8 bases align to TRBD1. J was trimmed by 0 bases and V by 7 bases; bases with no gene match: 4. The germline gives CDR1 SEHNR, CDR2 FQNEAQ (reference sequence). CDR3 length equals 15 residues. Written as DNA, the CDR3 is TGTGCCAGCACCATGACAGGGGCGAACACCGGGGAGCTGTTTTTT. As protein: CASTMTGANTGELFF.

The chain links TRBV25-1 to TRBJ2-1, with D tentatively TRBD1 (6 bases). The CDR3 spans 13 residues. V shed 5 bases and J shed 9 bases, with 14 bases lying between them. Germline V gives CDR1 MGHDK, CDR2 SYGVNS. For the CDR3, the DNA is TGTGCCAGCAGTCCAGGGGCGTTCGGTGAGCAGTTCTTC. This sequence encodes CASSPGAFGEQFF.

This clonotype turned up a few times. The chain combines TRBV5-1 with TRBJ1-1; D gene unclear. The CDR3 runs 13 residues. Germline loops: CDR1 SGHRS, CDR2 YFSETQ. Trimming took 4 bases from V and 11 from J, leaving 18 bases between them. CDR3 nucleotides: TGCGCCAGCAGCGGTCGTGAGGCCGTGGGTGCTTTCTTT. It codes for CASSGREAVGAFF.

The chain uses TRBV19 and TRBJ1-1, with D perhaps TRBD1 (6 bases). Germline values: CDR1 LNHDA, CDR2 SQIVND (reference sequence). Trimming took off 7 bases at V and 0 bases at J, with 12 bases between the two ends. The CDR3 is made up of 14 amino acids. The DNA of the CDR3 is TGTGCCAGTAAGGACAGCTACATGAACACTGAAGCTTTCTTT. It translates to CASKDSYMNTEAFF. The full variable domain, in which reference TRBV19 and TRBJ1-1 provide the parts outside the CDR3, is DGGITQSPKYLFRKEGQNVTLSCEQNLNHDAMYWYRQDPGQGLRLIYYSQIVNDFQKGDIAEGYSVSREKKESFPLTVTSAQKNPTAFYLCASKDSYMNTEAFFGQGTRLTVV.

This chain uses TRBV24-1 with TRBJ2-5, with 8 positions matching TRBD1. The V gene's germline CDR1 is KGHDR and CDR2 SFDVKD. J gave up 2 bases and V 3 bases, and 4 bases lay outside the gene matches. The CDR3 loop spans 15 amino acids. This chain's CDR3 is CATSDTRQGQETQYF. CDR3 DNA sequence: TGTGCCACCAGTGATACCCGACAGGGGCAAGAGACCCAGTACTTC.

This clonotype was seen a few times. The CDR3 sequence is CASSSSRLRGYEQYF. Here the CDR3 DNA reads TGTGCCAGCAGCTCCAGCCGGCTCCGAGGCTACGAGCAGTACTTC. The chain carries TRBV7-2 and TRBJ2-7; D gene unclear. Deletions cut 4 bases from V and 3 bases from J, with 16 bases between. The germline V gene has CDR1 SGHTA and CDR2 FQGNSA. CDR3 length: 15 amino acids.

This chain joins TRBV7-3 and TRBJ2-1; 8 bases match TRBD1. Per germline, CDR1 SGHTA and CDR2 FQGTGA. The CDR3 runs to 16 residues. The junction had 7 bases not matched to a gene; V was cut back by 2 bases and J by 4 bases. CDR3 in DNA: TGTGCCAGCAGCTTAGGACAGGGTAAAATGTACAATGAGCAGTTCTTC. Its translation: CASSLGQGKMYNEQFF.

There are a few counts of this clonotype. The chain combines TRBV6-2 or TRBV6-3 with TRBJ2-7; no clear D. The V and J ends lost 7 bases and 3 bases respectively, with 7 bases between them. The CDR3 loop spans 11 amino acids. Germline V gene sequence: CDR1 MNHEY, CDR2 SVGEGT. CDR3 coding DNA: TGTGCCAGCACTTCCTACTACGAGCAGTACTTC. Translating it yields CASTSYYEQYF.

There are a few counts of this clonotype. The chain carries TRBV7-2 and TRBJ2-3; 14 bases match TRBD2. Trimming at V came to 5 bases and at J to 5 bases, leaving 6 bases not matched to a gene. CDR3 size: 16 residues. Per the germline V gene, CDR1 is SGHTA and CDR2 is FQGNSA. The CDR3 sequence: CASSLGLAGAQDTQYF. CDR3 coding DNA: TGTGCCAGCAGCCTGGGACTAGCGGGGGCACAAGATACGCAGTATTTT.

This clonotype was seen repeatedly, ten times or more. The J gene is TRBJ1-5, the V gene TRBV5-1, with D perhaps matching TRBD1 (5 bases). Germline V gives CDR1 SGHRS, CDR2 YFSETQ. This CDR3 spans 14 amino acids. Between the trimmed V and J ends, which lost 3 bases and 3 bases, there was a span of 10 bases. The CDR3 sequence is CASSSGTDNQPQHF. The CDR3 bases are TGCGCCAGCAGCTCGGGGACGGACAATCAGCCCCAGCATTTT.

This clonotype has a handful of counts. The rearrangement links TRBV10-2 to TRBJ1-1; TRBD1 matches at 8 bases. The length of the CDR3 is 13 residues. From germline, CDR1 is WSHSY and CDR2 SAAADI. After removal of 6 bases from V and 1 base from J, the junction contained 1 base not matched to a gene. CDR3 in amino acids: CASRTGENTEAFF. CDR3 coding DNA: TGCGCCAGCAGGACAGGGGAGAACACTGAAGCTTTCTTT.

The chain links TRBV14 to TRBJ2-1; 8 nucleotides agree with TRBD1. This CDR3 has 15 residues. CDR1 and CDR2 from the germline V gene are SGHDN and FVKESK. V trimming: 4 bases; J trimming: 2 bases; junction bases outside the gene matches: 4. The CDR3 coding sequence is TGTGCCAGCAGCCGGCGCAGGGGGCCCTACAATGAGCAGTTCTTC. It encodes CASSRRRGPYNEQFF.